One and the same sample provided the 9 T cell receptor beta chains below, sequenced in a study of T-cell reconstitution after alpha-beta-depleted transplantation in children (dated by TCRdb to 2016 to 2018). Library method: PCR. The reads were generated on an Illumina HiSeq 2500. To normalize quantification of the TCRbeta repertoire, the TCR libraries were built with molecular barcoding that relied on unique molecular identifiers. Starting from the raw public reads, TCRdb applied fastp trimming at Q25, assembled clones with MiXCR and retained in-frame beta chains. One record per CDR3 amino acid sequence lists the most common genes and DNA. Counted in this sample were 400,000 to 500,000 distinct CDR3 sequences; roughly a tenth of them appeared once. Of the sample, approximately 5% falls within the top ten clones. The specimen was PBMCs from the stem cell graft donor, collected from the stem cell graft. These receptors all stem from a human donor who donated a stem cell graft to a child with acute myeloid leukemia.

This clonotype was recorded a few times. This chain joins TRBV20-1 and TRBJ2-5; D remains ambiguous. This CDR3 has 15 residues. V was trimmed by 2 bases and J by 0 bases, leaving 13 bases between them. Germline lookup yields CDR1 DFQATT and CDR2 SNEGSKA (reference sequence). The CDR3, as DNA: TGCAGTGCTAGAATACTGGGCAGAGACCAAGAGACCCAGTACTTC. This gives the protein CSARILGRDQETQYF.

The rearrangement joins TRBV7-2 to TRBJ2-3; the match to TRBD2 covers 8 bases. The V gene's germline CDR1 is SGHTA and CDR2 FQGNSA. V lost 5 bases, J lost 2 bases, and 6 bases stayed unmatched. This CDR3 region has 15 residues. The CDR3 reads CASSRQRGNTDTQYF. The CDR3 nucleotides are TGTGCCAGCAGCAGACAGCGGGGGAACACAGATACGCAGTATTTT. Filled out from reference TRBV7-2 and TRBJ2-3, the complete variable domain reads GAGVSQSPSNKVTEKGKDVELRCDPISGHTALYWYRQSLGQGLEFLIYFQGNSAPDKSGLPSDRFSAERTGGSVSTLTIQRTQQEDSAVYLCASSRQRGNTDTQYFGPGTRLTVL.

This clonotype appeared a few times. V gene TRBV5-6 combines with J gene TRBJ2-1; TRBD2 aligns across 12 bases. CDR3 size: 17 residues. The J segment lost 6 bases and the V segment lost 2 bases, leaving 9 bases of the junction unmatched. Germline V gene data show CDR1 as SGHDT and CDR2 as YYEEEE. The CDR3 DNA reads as TGTGCCAGCAGCTTAGGACTAGCGGGACCTATACTCAATGAGCAGTTCTTC. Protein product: CASSLGLAGPILNEQFF. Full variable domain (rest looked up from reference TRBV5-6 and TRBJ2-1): DAGVTQSPTHLIKTRGQQVTLRCSPKSGHDTVSWYQQALGQGPQFIFQYYEEEERQRGNFPDRFSGHQFPNYSSELNVNALLLGDSALYLCASSLGLAGPILNEQFFGPGTRLTVL.

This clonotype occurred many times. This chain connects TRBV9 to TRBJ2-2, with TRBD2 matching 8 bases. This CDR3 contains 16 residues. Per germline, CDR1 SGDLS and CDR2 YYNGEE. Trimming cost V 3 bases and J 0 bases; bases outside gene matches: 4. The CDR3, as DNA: TGTGCCAGCAGCGGCGGGGGACTAGCGAACACCGGGGAGCTGTTTTTT. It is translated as CASSGGGLANTGELFF.

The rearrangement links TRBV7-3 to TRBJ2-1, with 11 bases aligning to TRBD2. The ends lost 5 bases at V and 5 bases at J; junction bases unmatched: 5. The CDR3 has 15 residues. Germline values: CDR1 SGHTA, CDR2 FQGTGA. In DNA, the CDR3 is TGTGCCAGCAGCGATGGGACTAGCGGAAACAATGAGCAGTTCTTC. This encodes CASSDGTSGNNEQFF.

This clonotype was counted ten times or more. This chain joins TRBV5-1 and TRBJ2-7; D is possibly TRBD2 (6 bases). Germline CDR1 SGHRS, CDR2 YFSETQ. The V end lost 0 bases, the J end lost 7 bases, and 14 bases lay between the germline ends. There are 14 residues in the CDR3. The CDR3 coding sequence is TGCGCCAGCAGCTTGGTAGCAGGGACTTGGGAGCAGTACTTC. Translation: CASSLVAGTWEQYF. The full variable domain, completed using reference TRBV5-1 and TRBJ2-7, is KAGVTQTPRYLIKTRGQQVTLSCSPISGHRSVSWYQQTPGQGLQFLFEYFSETQRNKGNFPGRFSGRQFSNSRSEMNVSTLELGDSALYLCASSLVAGTWEQYFGPGTRLTVT.

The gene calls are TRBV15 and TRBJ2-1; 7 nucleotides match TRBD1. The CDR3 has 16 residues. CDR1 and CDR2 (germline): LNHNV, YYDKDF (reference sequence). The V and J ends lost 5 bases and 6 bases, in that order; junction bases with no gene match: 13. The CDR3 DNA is TGTGCCACCAGCGGTCACAGGGGTCAAGGCCCCAATGAGCAGTTCTTC. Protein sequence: CATSGHRGQGPNEQFF.

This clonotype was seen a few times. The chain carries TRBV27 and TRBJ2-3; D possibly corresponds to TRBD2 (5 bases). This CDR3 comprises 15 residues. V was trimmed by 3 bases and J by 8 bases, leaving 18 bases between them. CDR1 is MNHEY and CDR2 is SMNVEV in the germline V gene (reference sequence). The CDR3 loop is CASSLVKPAAGTQYF. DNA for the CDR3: TGTGCCAGCAGTTTGGTAAAACCCGCGGCGGGTACGCAGTATTTT.

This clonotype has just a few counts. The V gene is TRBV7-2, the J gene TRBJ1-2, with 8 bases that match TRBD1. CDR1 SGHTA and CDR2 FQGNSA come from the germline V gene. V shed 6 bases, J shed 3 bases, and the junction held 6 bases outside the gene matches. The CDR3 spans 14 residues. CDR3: CASRPTDRDYGYTF. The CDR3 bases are TGTGCCAGCAGACCAACGGACAGGGACTATGGCTACACCTTC.